This is a list of T cell receptor beta chains from one sample in a study of T cell responses to AZD1222 COVID-19 vaccine. TCRdb keeps only in-frame clones here, not all; method: immunoSEQ multiplex PCR. Altogether over 100,000 clones are present, 70% to 90% being singletons, with the ten largest covering roughly 2.4%. This specimen consisted of peripheral blood, obtained on day 0 of AZD1222 vaccination. The receptors originated from an adult in good health. Each CDR3 is given with its conserved first and last residue. A D gene is named only where the DNA matches it firmly. Size is stated for part of the rows, as once, few or many counts, or as a class when the clone is expanded.

.	TRBV5-1	TRBJ2-1	.	TGCGCCAGCAGCTTGGATTTACGGGTACTCTCCTACAATGAGCAGTTCTTC	CASSLDLRVLSYNEQFF
TRBD1	TRBV19	TRBJ2-2	.	TGTGCCAGTAGTAGGAGGACAGGGGGGACCGGGGAGCTGTTTTTT	CASSRRTGGTGELFF
.	TRBV5-6	TRBJ2-3	.	TGTGCCAGCAGCTTGAGACTAGAGGATACGCAGTATTTT	CASSLRLEDTQYF
.	TRBV6-5	TRBJ1-5	.	TGTGCCAGCAAACCCCGGGAGGGGCAGCCCCAGCATTTT	CASKPREGQPQHF
.	TRBV30	TRBJ2-1	.	TGTGCCTGGAGTGTTGGGGCCTCCTACAATGAGCAGTTCTTC	CAWSVGASYNEQFF
.	TRBV5-4	TRBJ2-6	.	TGTGCCAGCAGCTTGGCCGGGCATCCCTCTGGGGCCAACGTCCTGACTTTC	CASSLAGHPSGANVLTF
TRBD1	TRBV7-9	TRBJ2-7	.	TGTGCCAGCAGCTCTCGACAGGGTGGATACGAGCAGTACTTC	CASSSRQGGYEQYF
TRBD2	TRBV28	TRBJ2-1	.	TGTGCCAGCACCCTCGAGGGCGGGACTAGCAACCACAATGAGCAGTTCTTC	CASTLEGGTSNHNEQFF
TRBD1	TRBV29-1	TRBJ1-1	few	TGCAGCGTTGAAGTGGGAGGGGGCAACACTGAAGCTTTCTTT	CSVEVGGGNTEAFF
.	TRBV10-3	TRBJ2-7	few	TGTGCCATCAGATCCGGCTACGAGCAGTACTTC	CAIRSGYEQYF
.	TRBV19	TRBJ1-4	.	TGTGCCAGTAGTCCGAGACAGGCAACTAATGAAAAACTGTTTTTT	CASSPRQATNEKLFF
TRBD1	TRBV28	TRBJ1-2	.	TGTGCCAGCAGTCCCGGGACAGGCGTAGGCTATGGCTACACCTTC	CASSPGTGVGYGYTF
.	TRBV3-1/TRBV3-2	TRBJ1-1	.	TGTGCCAGCAGCCAAAAGCGGAACACTGAAGCTTTCTTT	CASSQKRNTEAFF
.	TRBV14	TRBJ1-2	.	TGTGCCAGCAGCCAGGTGACAGCGTACTATGGCTACACCTTC	CASSQVTAYYGYTF
.	TRBV6-1	TRBJ1-6	.	TGTGCCAGCAGTGAAGGGGGGGTCGGTTTACCCCTCCACTTT	CASSEGGVGLPLHF
.	TRBV9	TRBJ1-2	.	TGTGCCAGCAGCGTCGTATTTAACTATGGCTACACCTTC	CASSVVFNYGYTF
.	TRBV30	TRBJ1-2	.	TGTGCTCGGACAGACAACTATGGCTACACCTTC	CARTDNYGYTF
TRBD1	TRBV14	TRBJ1-1	.	TGTGCCAGCAGCCCCGACAGGGGGCAAAGGGCTTTCTTT	CASSPDRGQRAFF
.	TRBV27	TRBJ1-4	.	TGTGCCAGCCGGAACAGGGCGAATGAAAAACTGTTTTTT	CASRNRANEKLFF
.	TRBV5-4	TRBJ1-1	.	TGTGCCAGCAGCTCCCCTACGACAACGAACACTGAAGCTTTCTTT	CASSSPTTTNTEAFF
TRBD1	TRBV19	TRBJ1-2	.	TGTGCCAGTCGGGGAGGGGGCGATGGCTACACCTTC	CASRGGGDGYTF
TRBD2	TRBV12-5	TRBJ2-2	.	TGTGCTAGTGGTTCGCCGGGACTAGCGGGAGTTACCGGGGAGCTGTTTTTT	CASGSPGLAGVTGELFF
TRBD1	TRBV19	TRBJ1-6	.	TGTGCCAGTAGCAGGGACAGGGGTAATTCACCCCTCCACTTT	CASSRDRGNSPLHF
.	TRBV2	TRBJ1-6	.	TGTGCCAGCACGGACAGCAGAAATTCACCCCTCCACTTT	CASTDSRNSPLHF
.	TRBV12-3/TRBV12-4	TRBJ2-5	.	TGTGCCAGCAGTTTAATCGAGACCCAGTACTTC	CASSLIETQYF
TRBD1	TRBV30	TRBJ2-1	once	TGTGCCTGGAACCCAGACAGGGTTTACAATGAGCAGTTCTTC	CAWNPDRVYNEQFF
.	TRBV28	TRBJ1-2	.	TGTGCCAGCAGACAGCGAGCTAACTATGGCTACACCTTC	CASRQRANYGYTF
.	TRBV28	TRBJ1-5	.	TGTGCCAGCAGTCTCCCAAAGCATAGCAATCAGCCCCAGCATTTT	CASSLPKHSNQPQHF
.	TRBV19	TRBJ1-1	once	TGTGCCAGTTCGGACGGAGTATTACGGAACACTGAAGCTTTCTTT	CASSDGVLRNTEAFF
.	TRBV14	TRBJ2-3	.	TGTGCCAGCAGCCAAGGGGACTCGCCCGTAGATACGCAGTATTTT	CASSQGDSPVDTQYF
TRBD1	TRBV28	TRBJ2-7	once	TGTGCCAGCATGGGACAGGGAGCGAGGTCCTACGAGCAGTACTTC	CASMGQGARSYEQYF
.	TRBV12-3/TRBV12-4	TRBJ2-7	.	TGTGCCAGCAGTTTCGGTCCTGTCGAGCAGTACTTC	CASSFGPVEQYF
TRBD1	TRBV27	TRBJ2-6	.	TGTGCCAGCAGTTTAGGGACAGGGGACCTGACTTTC	CASSLGTGDLTF
TRBD1	TRBV12-3/TRBV12-4	TRBJ1-5	.	TGTGCCAGCAGCGACCACAGGGGTTACCAGCATTTT	CASSDHRGYQHF
TRBD2	TRBV7-9	TRBJ2-7	once	TGTGCCAGCAGTCTTAGCGGGAGAGACGAGCAGTACTTC	CASSLSGRDEQYF
.	TRBV9	TRBJ2-2	.	TGTGCCAGCAGCGTAGTCCCGTTTTGGGGGGCCGCCGGGGAGCTGTTTTTT	CASSVVPFWGAAGELFF
.	TRBV28	TRBJ1-4	.	TGTGCCAGCAGCCAAGCAGGGTATAATGAAAAACTGTTTTTT	CASSQAGYNEKLFF
TRBD1	TRBV27	TRBJ1-5	.	TGTGCCAGCAGTTTAGGCAGGGGGCCCGAGCCCCAGCATTTT	CASSLGRGPEPQHF
TRBD1	TRBV2	TRBJ1-2	few	TGTGCCAGTTGGATGGGAGGGATCGGGAACAGGGGCGGGAACTATGGCTACACCTTC	CASWMGGIGNRGGNYGYTF
.	TRBV9	TRBJ2-7	.	TGTGCCAGCAGCGCAGGGGCAGATCCTGACTTCGAGCAGTACTTC	CASSAGADPDFEQYF
.	TRBV10-3	TRBJ2-7	.	TGTGCCATCAGCCCCCCACCTCCTTACGAGCAGTACTTC	CAISPPPPYEQYF
.	TRBV29-1	TRBJ2-3	.	TGCAGCGCCAGGCGGGGCTCTTTTAGCACAGATACGCAGTATTTT	CSARRGSFSTDTQYF
.	TRBV3-1/TRBV3-2	TRBJ2-7	.	TGTGCCAGCAGCCAAGCGGCTGGGGCACCGTACGAGCAGTACTTC	CASSQAAGAPYEQYF
.	TRBV4-2	TRBJ2-7	.	TGTGCCAGCAGCCAAGTGAGTGGTTTAGCAACCTACGAGCAGTACTTC	CASSQVSGLATYEQYF
.	TRBV28	TRBJ2-1	few	TGTGCCAGCAGTTTAACAGCTTCTTACAATGAGCAGTTCTTC	CASSLTASYNEQFF
TRBD2	TRBV20-1	TRBJ2-1	few	TGCAGTGCTAGTCGACCTAGCGGGATAAGCTACAATGAGCAGTTCTTC	CSASRPSGISYNEQFF
TRBD1	TRBV28	TRBJ1-1	.	TGTGCCAGCAGCCTTTACCTATCGACAGGGGGTGAAGCTTTCTTT	CASSLYLSTGGEAFF
.	TRBV7-3	TRBJ2-5	.	TGTGCCAGCAGCTTAGGGCTGGGAGTGGGAGAGACCCAGTACTTC	CASSLGLGVGETQYF
.	TRBV14	TRBJ1-2	.	TGTGCCAGCAGTCGCATCGCTGGCGATGGCTACACCTTC	CASSRIAGDGYTF
.	TRBV30	TRBJ2-2	once	TGTGCCTGGAGTGCCAACAGACTCGGGGAGCTGTTTTTT	CAWSANRLGELFF
.	TRBV7-9	TRBJ2-5	.	TGTGCCAGCAGCTTAGGGACAGCCCCAGGAGAGACCCAGTACTTC	CASSLGTAPGETQYF
TRBD1	TRBV4-1	TRBJ2-3	.	TGCGCCAGCAGCTTCCCCACCGGAGGGACAGGTTGGATGACGCAGTATTTT	CASSFPTGGTGWMTQYF